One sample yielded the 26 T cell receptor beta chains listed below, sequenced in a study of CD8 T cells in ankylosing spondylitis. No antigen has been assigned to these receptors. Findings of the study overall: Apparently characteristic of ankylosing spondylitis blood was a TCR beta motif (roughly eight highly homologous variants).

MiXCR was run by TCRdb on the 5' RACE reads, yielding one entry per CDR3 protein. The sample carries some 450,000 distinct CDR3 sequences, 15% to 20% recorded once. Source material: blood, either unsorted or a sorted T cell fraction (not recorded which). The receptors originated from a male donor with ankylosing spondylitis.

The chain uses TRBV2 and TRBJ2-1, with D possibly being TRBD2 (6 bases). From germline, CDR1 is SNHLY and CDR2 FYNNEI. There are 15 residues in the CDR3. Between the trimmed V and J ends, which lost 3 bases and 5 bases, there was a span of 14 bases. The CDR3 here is CASSEGGGPNNEQFF. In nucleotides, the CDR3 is TGTGCCAGCAGTGAGGGGGGAGGACCCAACAATGAGCAGTTCTTC.

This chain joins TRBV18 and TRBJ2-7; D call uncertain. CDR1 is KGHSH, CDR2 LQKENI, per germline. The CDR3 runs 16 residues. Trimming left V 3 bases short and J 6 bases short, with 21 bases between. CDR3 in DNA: TGTGCCAGCTCACCGTCAGTGGGCGCAACCTCGGGCGAGCAGTACTTC. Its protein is CASSPSVGATSGEQYF.

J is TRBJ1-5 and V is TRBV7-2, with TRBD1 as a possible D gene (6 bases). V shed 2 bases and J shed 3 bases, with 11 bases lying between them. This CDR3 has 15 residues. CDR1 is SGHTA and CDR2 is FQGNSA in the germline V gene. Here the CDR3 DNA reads TGTGCCAGCAGCTTATACAGGGCTGACAATCAGCCCCAGCATTTT. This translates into CASSLYRADNQPQHF.

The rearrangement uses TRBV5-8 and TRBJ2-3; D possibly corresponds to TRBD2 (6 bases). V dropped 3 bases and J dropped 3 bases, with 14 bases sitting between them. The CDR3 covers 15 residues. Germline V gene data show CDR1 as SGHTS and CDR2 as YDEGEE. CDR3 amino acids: CASSSDGAGTDTQYF. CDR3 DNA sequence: TGTGCCAGCAGCTCGGATGGGGCGGGGACAGATACGCAGTATTTT.

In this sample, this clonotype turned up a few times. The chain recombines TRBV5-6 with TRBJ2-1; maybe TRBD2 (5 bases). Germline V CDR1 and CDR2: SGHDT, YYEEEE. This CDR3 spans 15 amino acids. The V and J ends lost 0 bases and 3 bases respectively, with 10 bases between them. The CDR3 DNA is TGTGCCAGCAGCTTGGGGGGAGTGGTCTACAATGAGCAGTTCTTC. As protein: CASSLGGVVYNEQFF.

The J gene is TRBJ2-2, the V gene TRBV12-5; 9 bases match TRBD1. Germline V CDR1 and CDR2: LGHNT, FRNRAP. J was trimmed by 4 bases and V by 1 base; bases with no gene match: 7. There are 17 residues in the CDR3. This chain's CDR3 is CASGLDPGTGTTGELFF. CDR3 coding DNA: TGTGCTAGTGGTTTGGACCCCGGGACAGGGACCACCGGGGAGCTGTTTTTT.

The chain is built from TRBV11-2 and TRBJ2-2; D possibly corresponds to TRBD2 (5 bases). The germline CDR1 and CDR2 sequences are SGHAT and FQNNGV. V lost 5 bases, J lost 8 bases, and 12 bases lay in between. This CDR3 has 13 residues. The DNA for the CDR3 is TGTGCCAGCAGCCCGAGGGTTTCAGGGGAGCTGTTTTTT. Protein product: CASSPRVSGELFF.

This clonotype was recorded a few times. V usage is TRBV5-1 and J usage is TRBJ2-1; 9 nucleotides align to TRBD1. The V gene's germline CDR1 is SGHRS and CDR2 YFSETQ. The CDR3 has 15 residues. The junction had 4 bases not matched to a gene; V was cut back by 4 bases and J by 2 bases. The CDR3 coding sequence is TGCGCCAGCAGCGTGGGGACAGGGCCCTACAATGAGCAGTTCTTC. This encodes CASSVGTGPYNEQFF.

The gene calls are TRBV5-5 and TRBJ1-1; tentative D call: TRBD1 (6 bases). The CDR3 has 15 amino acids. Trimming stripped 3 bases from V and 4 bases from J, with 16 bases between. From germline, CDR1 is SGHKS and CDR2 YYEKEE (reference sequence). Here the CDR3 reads CASSSQGRYTTEAFF. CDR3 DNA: TGTGCCAGCAGCTCTCAGGGGCGATATACCACTGAAGCTTTCTTT.

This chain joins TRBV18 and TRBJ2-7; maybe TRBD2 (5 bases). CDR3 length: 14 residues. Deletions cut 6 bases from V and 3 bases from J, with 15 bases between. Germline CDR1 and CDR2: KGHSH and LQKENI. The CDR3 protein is CASSPRAYLYEQYF. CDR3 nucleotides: TGTGCCAGCTCCCCGCGGGCTTACCTCTACGAGCAGTACTTC.

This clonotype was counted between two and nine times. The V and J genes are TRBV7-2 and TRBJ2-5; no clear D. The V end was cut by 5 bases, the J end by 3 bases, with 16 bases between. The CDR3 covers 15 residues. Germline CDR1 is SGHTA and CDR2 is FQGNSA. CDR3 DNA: TGTGCCAGCAGCCCTGGAGCAACCCCAAAAGAGACCCAGTACTTC. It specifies CASSPGATPKETQYF.

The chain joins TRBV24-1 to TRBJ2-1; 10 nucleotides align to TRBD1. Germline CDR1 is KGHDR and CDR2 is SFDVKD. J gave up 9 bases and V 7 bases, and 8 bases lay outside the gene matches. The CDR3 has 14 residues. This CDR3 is CATRGPGQGSEQFF. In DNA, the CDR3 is TGTGCCACCAGGGGGCCGGGACAGGGGAGTGAGCAGTTCTTC.

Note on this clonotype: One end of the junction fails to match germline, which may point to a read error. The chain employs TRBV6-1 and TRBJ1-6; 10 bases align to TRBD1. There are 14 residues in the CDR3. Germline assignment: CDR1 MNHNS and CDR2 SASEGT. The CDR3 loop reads CASREGQGGSPLHF. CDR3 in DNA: TGTGCCAGCAGGGAAGGACAGGGGGGTTCACCCCTCCACTTT.

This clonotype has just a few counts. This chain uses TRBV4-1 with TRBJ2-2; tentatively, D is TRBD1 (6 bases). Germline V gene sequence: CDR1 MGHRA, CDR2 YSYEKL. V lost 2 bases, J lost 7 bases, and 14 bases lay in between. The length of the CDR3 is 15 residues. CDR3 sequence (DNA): TGCGCCAGCAGCCAACCAGGGGTTAACGGCGGGGAGCTGTTTTTT. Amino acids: CASSQPGVNGGELFF.

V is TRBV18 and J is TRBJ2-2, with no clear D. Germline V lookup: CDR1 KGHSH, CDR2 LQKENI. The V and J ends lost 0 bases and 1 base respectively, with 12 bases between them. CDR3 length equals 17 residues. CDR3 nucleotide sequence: TGTGCCAGCTCACCACCGGGCGGACCTTTGAACACCGGGGAGCTGTTTTTT. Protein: CASSPPGGPLNTGELFF.

The CDR3 protein is CASSFGLAEGEQYF. CDR3 bases: TGTGCCAGCAGCTTCGGACTAGCGGAAGGGGAGCAGTACTTC. The rearrangement links TRBV7-2 to TRBJ2-7, with 10 nucleotides matching TRBD2. Germline values: CDR1 SGHTA, CDR2 FQGNSA. V dropped 3 bases and J dropped 7; count of bases not matched to a gene: 6. This CDR3 is built from 14 residues.

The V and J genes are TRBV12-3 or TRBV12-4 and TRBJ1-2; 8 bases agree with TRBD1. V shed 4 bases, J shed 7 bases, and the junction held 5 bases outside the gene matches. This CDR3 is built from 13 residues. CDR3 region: CASSSGTGPGYTF. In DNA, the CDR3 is TGTGCCAGCAGTTCGGGGACAGGCCCTGGCTACACCTTC.

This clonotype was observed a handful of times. Here the CDR3 DNA reads TGCAGTGTTCCTAGCGTATCGGTGAAGACCCAGTACTTC. As protein: CSVPSVSVKTQYF. The rearrangement uses TRBV20-1 and TRBJ2-5; tentatively, D is TRBD2 (6 bases). Per germline, CDR1 DFQATT and CDR2 SNEGSKA (reference sequence). The CDR3 extends over 13 amino acids. Trimming left V 7 bases short and J 6 bases short, with 18 bases between.

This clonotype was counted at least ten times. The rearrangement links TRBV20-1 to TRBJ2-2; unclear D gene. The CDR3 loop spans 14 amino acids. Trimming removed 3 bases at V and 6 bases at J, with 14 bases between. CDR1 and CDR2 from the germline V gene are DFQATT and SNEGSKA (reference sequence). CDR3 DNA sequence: TGCAGTGCTAGGGAAGGGAAACGGGCCGGGGAGCTGTTTTTT. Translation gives CSAREGKRAGELFF.

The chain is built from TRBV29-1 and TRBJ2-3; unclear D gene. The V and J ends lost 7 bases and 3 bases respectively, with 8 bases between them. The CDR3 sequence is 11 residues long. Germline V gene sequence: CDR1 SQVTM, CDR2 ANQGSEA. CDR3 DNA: TGCAGCGCGGAAACAACAGATACGCAGTATTTT. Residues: CSAETTDTQYF.

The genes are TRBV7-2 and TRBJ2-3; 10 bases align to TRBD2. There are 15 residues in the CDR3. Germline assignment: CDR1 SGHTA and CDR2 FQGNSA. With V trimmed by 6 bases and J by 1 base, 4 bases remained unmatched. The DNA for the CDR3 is TGTGCCAGCAGATGGACTAGCGGCGGCACAGATACGCAGTATTTT. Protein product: CASRWTSGGTDTQYF.

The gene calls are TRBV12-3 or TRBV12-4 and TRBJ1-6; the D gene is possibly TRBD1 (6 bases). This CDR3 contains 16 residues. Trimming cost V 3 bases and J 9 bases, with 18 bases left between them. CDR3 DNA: TGTGCCAGCAGTTTGGTGGGACACCCCATCGGTTCACCCCTCCACTTT. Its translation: CASSLVGHPIGSPLHF.

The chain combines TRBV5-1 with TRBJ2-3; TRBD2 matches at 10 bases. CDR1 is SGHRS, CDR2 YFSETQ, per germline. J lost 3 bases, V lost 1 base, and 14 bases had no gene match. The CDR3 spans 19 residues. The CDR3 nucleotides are TGCGCCAGCAGCTTGTCGTGGTGGTCTAGCGGGGGCCCTACAGATACGCAGTATTTT. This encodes CASSLSWWSSGGPTDTQYF.

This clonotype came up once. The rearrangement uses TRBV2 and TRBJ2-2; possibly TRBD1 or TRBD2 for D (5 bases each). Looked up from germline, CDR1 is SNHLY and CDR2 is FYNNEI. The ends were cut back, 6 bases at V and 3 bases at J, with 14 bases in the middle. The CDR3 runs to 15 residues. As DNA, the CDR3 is TGTGCCAGCAGAAAACAGGAGGTCGACACCGGGGAGCTGTTTTTT. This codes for CASRKQEVDTGELFF.

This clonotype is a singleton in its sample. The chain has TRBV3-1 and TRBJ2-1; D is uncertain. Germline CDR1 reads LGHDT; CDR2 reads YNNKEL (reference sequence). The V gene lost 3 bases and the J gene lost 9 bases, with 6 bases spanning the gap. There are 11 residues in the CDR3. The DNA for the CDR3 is TGTGCCAGCAGCCATAAGAGTGAGCAGTTCTTC. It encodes CASSHKSEQFF.

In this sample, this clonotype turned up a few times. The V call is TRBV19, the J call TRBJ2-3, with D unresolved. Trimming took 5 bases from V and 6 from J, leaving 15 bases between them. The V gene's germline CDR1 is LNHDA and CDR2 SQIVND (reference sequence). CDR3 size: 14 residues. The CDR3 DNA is TGTGCCAGTAGTCCTAGTTCCATGGCGGATACGCAGTATTTT. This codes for CASSPSSMADTQYF. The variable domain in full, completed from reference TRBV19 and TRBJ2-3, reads DGGITQSPKYLFRKEGQNVTLSCEQNLNHDAMYWYRQDPGQGLRLIYYSQIVNDFQKGDIAEGYSVSREKKESFPLTVTSAQKNPTAFYLCASSPSSMADTQYFGPGTRLTVL.